The 22 T cell receptor beta chains below come from one sample, sequenced in a study of blood T cell repertoires in COVID-19. Generated by immunoSEQ multiplex PCR, the TCRdb table keeps only in-frame clones and is missing some. The repertoire holds 150,000 or so clones, more than 90% seen once, with 15% to 20% in the top ten. Sample: peripheral blood. These receptors all come from a man aged 60 to 69 with active or convalescent COVID-19.

The chain employs TRBV28 and TRBJ1-5; 9 nucleotides line up with TRBD1. This CDR3 spans 16 amino acids. Germline V lookup: CDR1 MDHEN, CDR2 SYDVKM. V dropped 1 base and J dropped 6; count of bases not matched to a gene: 7. The CDR3 here is CASSLLGTGFGQPQHF. CDR3 DNA sequence: TGTGCCAGCAGTTTATTAGGGACAGGGTTTGGTCAGCCCCAGCATTTT.

This clone was picked up one time. The chain is built from TRBV5-6 and TRBJ1-1; 11 bases agree with TRBD1. V gave up 0 bases and J gave up 1 base; unmatched junction bases: 8. The germline V gene encodes CDR1 SGHDT and CDR2 YYEEEE. The CDR3 loop spans 18 amino acids. The CDR3 sequence: CASSLGLGQGEGNTEAFF. In DNA, the CDR3 is TGTGCCAGCAGCTTGGGCTTGGGACAGGGGGAGGGGAACACTGAAGCTTTCTTT.

V is TRBV10-3 and J is TRBJ2-2; TRBD2 agrees at 12 bases. This CDR3 has 15 amino acids. V dropped 6 bases and J dropped 3; count of bases not matched to a gene: 2. Germline loops: CDR1 ENHRY, CDR2 SYGVKD. Here the CDR3 DNA reads TGTGCCATCAGGGGACTAGCGGGTTACACCGGGGAGCTGTTTTTT. This encodes CAIRGLAGYTGELFF.

The chain is built from TRBV2 and TRBJ2-6; D possibly corresponds to TRBD2 (6 bases). Germline V gene lookup returns CDR1 SNHLY and CDR2 FYNNEI. V was cut by 8 bases and J by 8 bases, with 19 bases left in between. The CDR3 spans 15 residues. The CDR3 is CASFVGGWTTNVLTF. CDR3 nucleotides: TGTGCCAGCTTTGTTGGTGGCTGGACTACCAACGTCCTGACTTTC.

CDR3 sequence: CASTLAGARQYF. DNA for the CDR3: TGTGCCAGCACACTAGCGGGGGCTCGGCAGTACTTC. The V call is TRBV12-3 or TRBV12-4, the J call TRBJ2-7; 11 nucleotides match TRBD2. V shed 7 bases and J 9 bases; nucleotides not matched to a gene: 5. The CDR3 covers 12 residues.

Comment on this clone: Other DNA variants within this sample encode the same CDR3. This sequence joins TRBV18 and TRBJ2-5; 8 bases agree with TRBD1. The ends lost 6 bases at V and 4 bases at J; junction bases unmatched: 4. In germline, CDR1 is KGHSH, CDR2 LQKENI. CDR3 size: 13 residues. CDR3 region: CASSPGGAETQYF. CDR3 sequence (DNA): TGTGCCAGCTCCCCAGGGGGCGCAGAGACCCAGTACTTC.

This chain joins TRBV12-3 or TRBV12-4 and TRBJ1-5; weak D call: TRBD1 (5 bases). Trimming removed 5 bases at V and 3 bases at J, with 8 bases between. The CDR3 is made up of 13 amino acids. CDR3 nucleotides: TGTGCCAGCAGTGCAGGGTCCAATCAGCCCCAGCATTTT. Translating it yields CASSAGSNQPQHF.

Note on this clone: At one boundary the junction diverges from the germline segment, which might be a read error. The J gene is TRBJ2-5, the V gene TRBV7-9; 8 bases agree with TRBD2. CDR3 size: 14 residues. Germline V CDR1 and CDR2: SEHNR, FQNEAQ (reference sequence). The CDR3: CASSLGFSGTSANF. The CDR3 DNA is TGTGCCAGCAGCTTAGGCTTTAGCGGGACCTCCGCAAACTTC.

The chain has TRBV19 and TRBJ1-3; D uncertain. Trimming took 5 bases from V and 5 from J, leaving 13 bases between them. CDR1 is LNHDA, CDR2 SQIVND, per germline (reference sequence). This CDR3 comprises 14 residues. CDR3 in DNA: TGTGCCAGTAGTGTCCAGACTGCTAGAAACACCATATATTTT. Its translation is CASSVQTARNTIYF.

The gene calls are TRBV3-1 (or the pseudogene TRBV3-2) and TRBJ1-5, with 10 bases fitting TRBD1. This CDR3 has 17 amino acids. With 4 bases clipped from V and 5 bases from J, the junction kept 11 bases outside the gene matches. Per the germline V gene, CDR1 is LGHDT and CDR2 is YNNKEL (reference sequence). This CDR3 is CASSLGSGQGSHQPQHF. DNA for the CDR3: TGTGCCAGCAGCCTTGGCTCGGGACAGGGGAGCCATCAGCCCCAGCATTTT.

The genes are TRBV5-1 and TRBJ1-1; 9 nucleotides match TRBD1. The J segment lost 1 base and the V segment lost 4 bases, leaving 5 bases of the junction unmatched. The V gene's germline CDR1 is SGHRS and CDR2 YFSETQ. The CDR3 sequence is 15 residues long. CDR3 loop: CASSTGTGTNTEAFF. CDR3 DNA sequence: TGCGCCAGCAGCACGGGGACAGGGACGAACACTGAAGCTTTCTTT.

The gene calls are TRBV12-3 or TRBV12-4 and TRBJ1-6, with D unresolved. The CDR3 loop spans 12 amino acids. V was cut by 6 bases and J by 8 bases, with 8 bases left in between. CDR3 residues: CASSRQDSPLHF. In DNA form, the CDR3 reads TGTGCCAGCAGCCGCCAGGATTCACCCCTCCACTTT.

V is TRBV2 and J is TRBJ1-5, with 9 nucleotides matching TRBD1. The trim removed 10 bases at V and 2 bases at J, leaving 18 bases unmatched. The CDR3 extends over 18 amino acids. The germline V gene encodes CDR1 SNHLY and CDR2 FYNNEI. CDR3 sequence: CATSRDRVGVFGNQPQHF. The CDR3 DNA follows: TGTGCCACCAGCCGGGACAGGGTCGGGGTGTTCGGCAATCAGCCCCAGCATTTT.

CDR3 DNA: TGTGCCAGCAGTGAATTGGTTCTAGCCCCCTACGAGCAGTACTTC. This translates into CASSELVLAPYEQYF. The chain employs TRBV6-1 and TRBJ2-7; a weak D match, TRBD2 (5 bases). There are 15 residues in the CDR3. Germline V gene sequence: CDR1 MNHNS, CDR2 SASEGT. Deletions cut 2 bases from V and 2 bases from J, with 13 bases between.

The chain employs TRBV23-1 and TRBJ2-4; possible D gene TRBD2, 6 bases. TRBV23-1 qualifies as an ORF whose function is uncertain. The CDR3 extends over 15 amino acids. V lost 0 bases and J lost 3, with 9 bases in between. CDR3 residues: CASSQSGGNKNIQYF. Written as DNA, the CDR3 is TGCGCCAGCAGTCAATCAGGCGGGAACAAAAACATTCAGTACTTC.

The J gene is TRBJ2-7, the V gene TRBV27, with 7 bases fitting TRBD2. The V gene's germline CDR1 is MNHEY and CDR2 SMNVEV (reference sequence). This CDR3 is 15 amino acids long. V was clipped by 10 bases and J by 1 base; unmatched bases: 13. The CDR3 DNA reads TGTGCCAACTCAACTACAAGCGGGGAGTCCTACGAGCAGTACTTC. Protein product: CANSTTSGESYEQYF.

The genes are TRBV5-1 and TRBJ1-2; 8 nucleotides match TRBD1. V dropped 4 bases and J dropped 4; count of bases not matched to a gene: 9. The V gene's germline CDR1 is SGHRS and CDR2 YFSETQ. This CDR3 contains 15 residues. CDR3: CASSTGDRGLYGYTF. For the CDR3, the DNA is TGCGCCAGCAGCACCGGCGACAGGGGTCTCTATGGCTACACCTTC.

This rearrangement joins TRBV7-9 to TRBJ2-5, with a tentative D call TRBD2 (5 bases). This CDR3 region has 14 residues. Germline loops: CDR1 SEHNR, CDR2 FQNEAQ (reference sequence). Trimming took off 5 bases at V and 5 bases at J, with 15 bases between the two ends. As DNA, the CDR3 is TGTGCCAGCAGCCACTGGACTCTTTCGGAGACCCAGTACTTC. Protein: CASSHWTLSETQYF.

V is TRBV7-9 and J is TRBJ2-1, with TRBD2 matching over 9 bases. The V and J ends lost 3 bases and 6 bases, in that order; junction bases with no gene match: 3. Germline CDR1 and CDR2: SEHNR and FQNEAQ (reference sequence). The CDR3 runs 14 residues. The CDR3 nucleotides are TGTGCCAGCAGCTTGGCGGGGGGGCTCAATGAGCAGTTCTTC. Amino acids: CASSLAGGLNEQFF.

The chain uses TRBV25-1 and TRBJ1-1; TRBD1 matches 7 bases. The CDR3 covers 15 residues. Per the germline V gene, CDR1 is MGHDK and CDR2 is SYGVNS. The junction had 10 bases not matched to a gene; V was cut back by 6 bases and J by 3 bases. CDR3: CASRSTLGGHTEAFF. DNA for the CDR3: TGTGCCAGCAGATCAACTTTAGGGGGCCACACTGAAGCTTTCTTT. Complete variable domain (other parts from reference TRBV25-1 and TRBJ1-1): EADIYQTPRYLVIGTGKKITLECSQTMGHDKMYWYQQDPGMELHLIHYSYGVNSTEKGDLSSESTVSRIRTEHFPLTLESARPSHTSQYLCASRSTLGGHTEAFFGQGTRLTVV.

This chain connects TRBV19 to TRBJ1-1, with 9 nucleotides matching TRBD1. V lost 3 bases to trimming and J lost 0 bases; unmatched junction nucleotides: 8. Germline CDR1 LNHDA, CDR2 SQIVND (reference sequence). This CDR3 spans 17 amino acids. CDR3 protein: CASSMGTGRGLNTEAFF. In DNA form, the CDR3 reads TGTGCCAGTAGTATGGGGACAGGGAGGGGCCTGAACACTGAAGCTTTCTTT.

The chain links TRBV9 to TRBJ2-5, with 9 positions matching TRBD2. Germline-derived CDR1 and CDR2 are SGDLS and YYNGEE. V trimming: 2 bases; J trimming: 1 base; junction bases outside the gene matches: 0. The CDR3 totals 14 residues. CDR3 loop: CASSVTSGQETQYF. The DNA of the CDR3 is TGTGCCAGCAGCGTGACTAGCGGCCAAGAGACCCAGTACTTC.